This T cell receptor beta chain was identified in a study of follicular helper T cells after annual influenza vaccination. Study-wide results and caveats: Change in circulating plasmablasts correlated with ICOS+CD38+ cTfh clonality change.

As for this clone: What it binds is not known.

The assay was immunoSEQ multiplex PCR, and TCRdb's table has in-frame clones only and misses some. The sample lists about 6,500 clones, about 81% occurring once. The time point is: 2015-2016 season, pre-vaccination. Community-dwelling subjects without influenza vaccination in the prior 6 months were enrolled. Donors with HIV/AIDS, active malignancy, immunomodulators or active illness were excluded. Per time point, roughly 35-100 mL of blood was sampled. Germline V CDR1 and CDR2: SEHNR, FQNEAQ (reference sequence). V lost 1 base and J lost 7; bases outside the gene matches: 10. This CDR3 is built from 17 residues.

The TCR sequence derives from an adult who received the influenza vaccine. The sample was CXCR5- memory CD4+ T cells sorted from blood, taken on the day of influenza vaccination. The V and J genes are TRBV7-9 and TRBJ1-6, with 7 bases matching TRBD1. Here the CDR3 DNA reads TGTGCCAGCAGCTTAGGTTCCGGGGGACAGAAAAATTCACCCCTCCACTTT. Its protein product is CASSLGSGGQKNSPLHF.